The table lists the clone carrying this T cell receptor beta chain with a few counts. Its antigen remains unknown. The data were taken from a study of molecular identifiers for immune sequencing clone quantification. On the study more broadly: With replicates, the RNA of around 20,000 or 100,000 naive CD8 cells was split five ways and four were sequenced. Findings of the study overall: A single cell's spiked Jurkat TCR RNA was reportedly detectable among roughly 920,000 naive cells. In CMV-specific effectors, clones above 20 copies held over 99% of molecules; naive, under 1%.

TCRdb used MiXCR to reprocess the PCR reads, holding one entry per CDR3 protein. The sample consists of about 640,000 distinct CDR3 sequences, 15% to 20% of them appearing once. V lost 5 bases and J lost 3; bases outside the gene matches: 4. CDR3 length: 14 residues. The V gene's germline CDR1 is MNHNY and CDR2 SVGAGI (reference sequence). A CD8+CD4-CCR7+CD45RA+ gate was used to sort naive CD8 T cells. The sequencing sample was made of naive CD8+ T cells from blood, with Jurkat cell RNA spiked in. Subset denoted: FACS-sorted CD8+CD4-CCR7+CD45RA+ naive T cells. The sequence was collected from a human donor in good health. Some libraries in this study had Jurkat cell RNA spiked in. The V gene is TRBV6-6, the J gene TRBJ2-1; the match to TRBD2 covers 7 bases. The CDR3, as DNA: TGTGCCAGCAGTCTAGCGGAGGACTACAATGAGCAGTTCTTC. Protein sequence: CASSLAEDYNEQFF.